This TCR beta chain was observed in a study of technical replicates of blood from a few donors. V lost 1 base and J 5 bases, leaving 23 bases between the germline ends. Per germline, CDR1 MGHRA and CDR2 YSYEKL. This CDR3 is built from 18 residues. Libraries were prepared by immunoSEQ multiplex PCR; TCRdb keeps only in-frame clonotypes and omits some of them. The sample lists approximately 74,000 clones, 95% to 98% occurring once. This sequence was found in a human donor in good health. Sequencing was carried out using T cells isolated from PBMCs. This chain uses TRBV4-1 with TRBJ1-1; D might be TRBD1 (5 bases). CDR3 sequence (DNA): TGCGCCAGCAGCCAAGTGGGCTTGGGGCGGGGAGAACAAACTGAAGCTTTCTTT. This sequence encodes CASSQVGLGRGEQTEAFF.